The clone carrying this T cell receptor (beta chain) occurred a few times. Antigen: not known. The V end lost 1 base, the J end lost 8 bases, and 18 bases lay between the germline ends. The CDR3 is 14 amino acids. CDR1 and CDR2 (germline): DFQATT, SNEGSKA (reference sequence). The record originates from a study of naive and memory T cell subsets. General study points: Each distinct alpha or beta sequence counts as one clonotype. Findings for naive and memory subsets could not be checked against ground truth.

Two oligonucleotides, mixed equimolar, formed the beta constant-region primer covering TRBC1 and TRBC2. TCRdb ran MiXCR on the UMI-ligation and nested PCR reads and lists one entry per CDR3 protein. The sample consists of 130,000 to 150,000 distinct CDR3 sequences, about 17% of them appearing once. This sequence was found in a human donor in good health. The sequencing input was naive CD4+ T cells from blood. The chain is built from TRBV20-1 and TRBJ2-7, with D perhaps given as TRBD1 or TRBD2 (7 bases each). In nucleotides, the CDR3 is TGCAGTGCTAGAGCGGGCACACAGGGGACTAAGCAGTACTTC. Its protein product is CSARAGTQGTKQYF.